The 21 T cell receptor beta chains given below trace back to one sample, sequenced in a study of CD4+ T cells in melanoma. Here immunoSEQ multiplex PCR was the method, and the copy in TCRdb shows in-frame clones only, minus some. The repertoire holds 18,000 or so clones, with 81% as singletons. The sequenced sample was cells from a culture (not recorded whether cultured in vitro). These receptor sequences come from a human donor with melanoma.

J is TRBJ1-1 and V is TRBV6-4; no clear D. V was pared by 7 bases and J by 0 bases, with 21 bases between. From germline, CDR1 is MRHNA and CDR2 SNTAGT. The CDR3 length is 17 residues. The CDR3 region has the DNA TGTGCCAGCATCTCCCCCAGGAACAGCCGCATGAACACTGAAGCTTTCTTT. It is translated as CASISPRNSRMNTEAFF.

The V gene is TRBV2, the J gene TRBJ2-2; TRBD2 matches 12 bases. Losses at the gene ends were 1 base for V and 6 bases for J; bases not matched to a gene: 3. The CDR3 covers 16 residues. Germline loops: CDR1 SNHLY, CDR2 FYNNEI. This CDR3 is CASSEGLAGGPGELFF. The CDR3 coding sequence is TGTGCCAGCAGTGAAGGGCTAGCGGGGGGGCCCGGGGAGCTGTTTTTT.

The V and J genes are TRBV7-8 and TRBJ2-2; unclear D gene. The ends were cut back, 5 bases at V and 6 bases at J, with 10 bases in the middle. The CDR3 has 13 amino acids. Germline V gene data show CDR1 as SGHVS and CDR2 as FQNEAQ. The CDR3 loop is CASSVRVPGELFF. In DNA, the CDR3 is TGTGCCAGCAGCGTAAGGGTACCCGGGGAGCTGTTTTTT. Full variable domain (remainder filled in from reference TRBV7-8 and TRBJ2-2): GAGVSQSPRYKVAKRGQDVALRCDPISGHVSLFWYQQALGQGPEFLTYFQNEAQLDKSGLPSDRFFAERPEGSVSTLKIQRTQQEDSAVYLCASSVRVPGELFFGEGSRLTVL.

This rearrangement joins TRBV7-9 to TRBJ1-2; 9 bases align to TRBD1. Losses at the gene ends were 6 bases for V and 8 bases for J; bases not matched to a gene: 7. The germline gives CDR1 SEHNR, CDR2 FQNEAQ (reference sequence). CDR3 length equals 13 residues. CDR3 protein: CASRTTGGDGYTF. Written as DNA, the CDR3 is TGTGCCAGCAGAACCACAGGGGGCGACGGCTACACCTTC.

The V and J genes are TRBV5-5 and TRBJ2-3; D might be TRBD2 (5 bases). Germline V gene data show CDR1 as SGHKS and CDR2 as YYEKEE (reference sequence). The CDR3 consists of 14 residues. The V end lost 6 bases, the J end lost 4 bases, and 15 bases lay between the germline ends. CDR3 amino acids: CASTPLLGPDTQYF. The CDR3 DNA is TGTGCCAGCACCCCCTTACTAGGTCCAGATACGCAGTATTTT. Filled out from reference TRBV5-5 and TRBJ2-3, the complete variable domain reads DAGVTQSPTHLIKTRGQQVTLRCSPISGHKSVSWYQQVLGQGPQFIFQYYEKEERGRGNFPDRFSARQFPNYSSELNVNALLLGDSALYLCASTPLLGPDTQYFGPGTRLTVL.

The rearrangement links TRBV6-6 to TRBJ2-7; the D gene is possibly TRBD2 (5 bases). CDR1 is MNHNY and CDR2 is SVGAGI in the germline V gene (reference sequence). V lost 6 bases and J lost 6, with 9 bases in between. This CDR3 is 11 amino acids long. CDR3 DNA: TGTGCCAGCAGCCGCGAGGGCGAGCAGTACTTC. This gives the protein CASSREGEQYF.

V is TRBV6-6 and J is TRBJ2-1; no reliable D call. V was clipped by 2 bases and J by 7 bases, with 6 bases between them. The CDR3 covers 12 residues. CDR1 and CDR2 (germline): MNHNY, SVGAGI (reference sequence). CDR3 sequence (DNA): TGTGCCAGCAGTTACCCGACGAATGAGCAGTTCTTC. Encoded protein: CASSYPTNEQFF.

The CDR3 nucleotides are TGTGCCAGCAGCTCGTCCGGGCCGCGCGGTGAGCAGTTCTTC. As protein: CASSSSGPRGEQFF. The chain is built from TRBV7-3 and TRBJ2-1; no clear D. Germline CDR1 reads SGHTA; CDR2 reads FQGTGA. This CDR3 contains 14 residues. The germline V and J ends were trimmed by 4 bases and 9 bases, with 16 bases remaining between them.

The rearrangement joins TRBV5-1 to TRBJ2-6; 8 bases fit TRBD1. The CDR3 spans 18 residues. Germline loops: CDR1 SGHRS, CDR2 YFSETQ. The V segment lost 4 bases and the J segment 0 bases; nucleotides outside the gene matches: 9. CDR3 nucleotides: TGCGCCAGCAGCACCGCCGGGACAGGCGGCTCTGGGGCCAACGTCCTGACTTTC. Translated, it gives CASSTAGTGGSGANVLTF.

V gene TRBV13 combines with J gene TRBJ1-1; D call uncertain. Trimming pared 0 bases from V and 2 bases from J, leaving 7 bases between. Germline CDR1 PRHDT, CDR2 FYEKMQ (reference sequence). The CDR3 spans 14 residues. DNA of the CDR3: TGTGCCAGCAGCTTAGGCCCCAGCAACACTGAAGCTTTCTTT. Its translation: CASSLGPSNTEAFF.

To note about this clone: Different DNA sequences within this sample yield the same CDR3. This chain connects TRBV28 to TRBJ1-2, with no clear D. Germline V CDR1 and CDR2: MDHEN, SYDVKM. The germline V and J ends were trimmed by 2 bases and 5 bases, with 6 bases remaining between them. The CDR3 length is 12 residues. Here the CDR3 DNA reads TGTGCCAGCAGTTTAAGATTATATGGCTACACCTTC. This sequence encodes CASSLRLYGYTF.

The chain links TRBV28 to TRBJ1-2; 10 nucleotides match TRBD1. V gave up 4 bases and J gave up 7 bases; unmatched junction bases: 3. CDR3 length: 13 residues. In germline, CDR1 is MDHEN, CDR2 SYDVKM. This chain's CDR3 is CASSSRQGAGYTF. CDR3 nucleotides: TGTGCCAGCAGTTCGCGACAGGGGGCTGGCTACACCTTC.

This clone has a handful of counts. The chain joins TRBV29-1 to TRBJ2-5, with no clear D. The CDR3 covers 12 residues. The V and J ends lost 0 bases and 5 bases respectively, with 7 bases between them. CDR1 and CDR2 (germline): SQVTM, ANQGSEA. CDR3 DNA: TGCAGCGTTGAAGATCACACCGAGACCCAGTACTTC. It specifies CSVEDHTETQYF. The full variable domain, in which reference TRBV29-1 and TRBJ2-5 provide the parts outside the CDR3, is SAVISQKPSRDICQRGTSLTIQCQVDSQVTMMFWYRQQPGQSLTLIATANQGSEATYESGFVIDKFPISRPNLTFSTLTVSNMSPEDSSIYLCSVEDHTETQYFGPGTRLLVL.

The chain has TRBV7-6 and TRBJ2-7; 7 nucleotides align to TRBD1. The CDR3 loop spans 15 amino acids. After removal of 5 bases from V and 0 bases from J, the junction contained 7 bases not matched to a gene. Germline loops: CDR1 SGHVS, CDR2 FNYEAQ. CDR3 coding DNA: TGTGCCAGCAGCCGTACAGGGGCGCACTCCTACGAGCAGTACTTC. Translating it yields CASSRTGAHSYEQYF. Drawing the rest from reference TRBV7-6 and TRBJ2-7, the complete variable domain is GAGVSQSPRYKVTKRGQDVALRCDPISGHVSLYWYRQALGQGPEFLTYFNYEAQQDKSGLPNDRFSAERPEGSISTLTIQRTEQRDSAMYRCASSRTGAHSYEQYFGPGTRLTVT.

The chain couples TRBV7-9 to TRBJ2-3; possibly TRBD1 for D (5 bases). This CDR3 has 15 residues. Germline V gives CDR1 SEHNR, CDR2 FQNEAQ (reference sequence). Trimming removed 5 bases at V and 0 bases at J, with 12 bases between. CDR3 in DNA: TGTGCCAGCAGCCGCCAGGGTTCTAGCACAGATACGCAGTATTTT. Amino acids: CASSRQGSSTDTQYF.

The chain couples TRBV2 to TRBJ1-1; D is undetermined. CDR1 and CDR2 from the germline V gene are SNHLY and FYNNEI. V was trimmed by 5 bases and J by 1 base, leaving 8 bases between them. The CDR3 has 13 residues. The CDR3 spells CASSPIKNTEAFF. The CDR3 nucleotides read TGTGCCAGCAGTCCCATAAAGAACACTGAAGCTTTCTTT.

This chain joins TRBV19 and TRBJ1-5; no reliable D call. V was pared by 2 bases and J by 4 bases, with 9 bases between. Germline lookup yields CDR1 LNHDA and CDR2 SQIVND (reference sequence). This CDR3 comprises 14 residues. CDR3 in amino acids: CASSIKGANQPQHF. CDR3 coding DNA: TGTGCCAGTAGTATAAAGGGAGCTAATCAGCCCCAGCATTTT.

CDR3 coding DNA: TGTGCCAGTAGTATTAGGGGGGGAGTCGGCTACACCTTC. Protein: CASSIRGGVGYTF. This chain uses TRBV19 with TRBJ1-2; D perhaps matches TRBD1 (6 bases). V lost 3 bases and J 8 bases, leaving 13 bases between the germline ends. CDR1 is LNHDA, CDR2 SQIVND, per germline (reference sequence). The CDR3 has 13 residues.

This clone showed up just a few times. The rearrangement joins TRBV9 to TRBJ1-6; unclear D gene. CDR3 length: 14 amino acids. Germline V lookup: CDR1 SGDLS, CDR2 YYNGEE. The V gene lost 0 bases and the J gene lost 7 bases, with 8 bases spanning the gap. The CDR3 nucleotides read TGTGCCAGCAGCGTAGTGCCGGTGAATTCACCCCTCCACTTT. Encoded protein: CASSVVPVNSPLHF.

The chain combines TRBV6-1 with TRBJ2-1; 9 bases map to TRBD1. CDR3 size: 15 residues. Per germline, CDR1 MNHNS and CDR2 SASEGT. Trimming at V came to 6 bases and at J to 6 bases, leaving 9 bases not matched to a gene. CDR3 sequence reads: CASSDTGGLRNEQFF. The DNA for the CDR3 is TGTGCCAGCAGCGATACAGGGGGCTTGCGCAATGAGCAGTTCTTC.

This clone was observed a few times. The V gene is TRBV6-6, the J gene TRBJ1-5, with 9 bases matching TRBD1. The junction had 8 bases not matched to a gene; V was cut back by 8 bases and J by 0 bases. Per the germline V gene, CDR1 is MNHNY and CDR2 is SVGAGI (reference sequence). The CDR3 is made up of 16 amino acids. CDR3 DNA sequence: TGTGCCAGCCGCGTGACAGGGGGAAATAGCAATCAGCCCCAGCATTTT. As protein: CASRVTGGNSNQPQHF.